The sequence of this T cell receptor (beta chain) was determined in a study of human T cells and chemical hapten exposure. This clonotype was seen at least ten times. Its antigen is unknown. Stated time point: patch test 2, 6 weeks after DPC sensitization. Specified treatment: therapeutic diphenylcyclopropenone sensitization with weekly scalp DPC. Blood collection took place prior to placing each patch test. Study-level results: The presence of alopecia in the donors means their immune response may differ from healthy people's.

The authors' processing: Between roughly 20,000 and 700,000 TCRs appeared in each sample, and the median stood at around 92,000. TCRdb ran MiXCR on the RACE reads and lists one entry per CDR3 protein. The authors' filters were not applied to this entry. The data hold about 85,000 distinct CDR3 sequences, with approximately 10% observed a single time. Trimming removed 3 bases at V and 0 bases at J, with 11 bases between. Germline CDR1 and CDR2: SGDLS and YYNGEE. The CDR3 sequence is 15 residues long. This receptor was identified in a man between 18 and 29 years old with alopecia areata. Some clones in this sample may be carry-over from other donors' samples. V usage is TRBV9 and J usage is TRBJ2-3; a possible D gene is TRBD2 (6 bases). This material consisted of whole blood, taken in connection with sensitization to the hapten diphenylcyclopropenone (DPC). The CDR3: CASSAPGTSTDTQYF. The CDR3, as DNA: TGTGCCAGCAGCGCGCCGGGGACTAGCACAGATACGCAGTATTTT. Combining the CDR3 with reference TRBV9 and TRBJ2-3 gives the whole variable domain DSGVTQTPKHLITATGQRVTLRCSPRSGDLSVYWYQQSLDQGLQFLIQYYNGEERAKGNILERFSAQQFPDLHSELNLSSLELGDSALYFCASSAPGTSTDTQYFGPGTRLTVL.